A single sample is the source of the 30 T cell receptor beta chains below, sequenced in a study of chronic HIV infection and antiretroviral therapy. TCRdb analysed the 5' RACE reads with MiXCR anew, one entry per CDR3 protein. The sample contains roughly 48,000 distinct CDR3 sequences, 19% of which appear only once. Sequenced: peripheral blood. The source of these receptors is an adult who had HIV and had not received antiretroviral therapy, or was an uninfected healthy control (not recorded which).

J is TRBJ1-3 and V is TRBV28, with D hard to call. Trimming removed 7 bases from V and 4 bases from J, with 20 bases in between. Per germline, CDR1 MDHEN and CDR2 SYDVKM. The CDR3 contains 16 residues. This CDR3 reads CASTPDTARIGNTIYF. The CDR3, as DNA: TGTGCCAGCACACCGGATACTGCTCGGATCGGAAACACCATATATTTT.

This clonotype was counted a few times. CDR3 residues: CSVEVAGAIYNEQFF. CDR3 nucleotides: TGCAGCGTTGAAGTAGCGGGAGCCATTTACAATGAGCAGTTCTTC. The genes are TRBV29-1 and TRBJ2-1, with 9 bases aligning to TRBD2. Germline CDR1 is SQVTM and CDR2 is ANQGSEA. This CDR3 contains 15 residues. V dropped 1 base and J dropped 4; count of bases not matched to a gene: 5.

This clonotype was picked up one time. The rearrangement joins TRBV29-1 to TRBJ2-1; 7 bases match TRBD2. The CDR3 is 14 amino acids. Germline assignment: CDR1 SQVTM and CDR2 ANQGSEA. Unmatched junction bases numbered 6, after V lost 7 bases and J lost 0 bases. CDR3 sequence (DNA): TGCAGCGGTACAGCGGGAAGCTCCTACAATGAGCAGTTCTTC. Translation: CSGTAGSSYNEQFF.

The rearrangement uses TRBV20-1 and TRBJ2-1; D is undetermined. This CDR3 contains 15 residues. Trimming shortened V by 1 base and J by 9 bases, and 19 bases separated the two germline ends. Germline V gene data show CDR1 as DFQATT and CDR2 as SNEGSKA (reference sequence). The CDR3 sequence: CSARVRFRSRREQFF. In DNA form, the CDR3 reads TGCAGTGCTAGAGTTCGATTCCGGTCCAGGCGTGAGCAGTTCTTC.

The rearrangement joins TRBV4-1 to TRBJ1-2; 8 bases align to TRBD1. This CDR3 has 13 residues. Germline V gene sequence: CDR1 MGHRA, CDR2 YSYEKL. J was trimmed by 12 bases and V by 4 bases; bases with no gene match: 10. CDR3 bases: TGCGCCAGCAGCCCGGGCGGGCACAGGGGGAACACCTTC. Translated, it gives CASSPGGHRGNTF.

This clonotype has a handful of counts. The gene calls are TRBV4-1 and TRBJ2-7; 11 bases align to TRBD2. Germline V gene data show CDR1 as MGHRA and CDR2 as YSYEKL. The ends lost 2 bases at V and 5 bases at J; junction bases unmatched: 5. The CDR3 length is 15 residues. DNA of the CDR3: TGCGCCAGCAGCCAACCTACTAGCGGGAGTCACGAGCAGTACTTC. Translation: CASSQPTSGSHEQYF.

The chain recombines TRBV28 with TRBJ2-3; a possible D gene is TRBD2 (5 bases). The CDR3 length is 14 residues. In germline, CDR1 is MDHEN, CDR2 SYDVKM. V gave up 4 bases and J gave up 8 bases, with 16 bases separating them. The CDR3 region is CASSSVWELATQYF. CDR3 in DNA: TGTGCCAGCAGTTCCGTTTGGGAGTTAGCTACGCAGTATTTT.

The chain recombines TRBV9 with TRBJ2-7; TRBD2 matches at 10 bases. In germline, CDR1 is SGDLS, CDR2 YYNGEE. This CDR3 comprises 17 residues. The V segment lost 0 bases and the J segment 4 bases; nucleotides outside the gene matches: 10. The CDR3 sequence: CASSVGSASGSRYEQYF. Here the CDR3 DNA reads TGTGCCAGCAGCGTAGGCTCGGCTAGCGGGAGTCGGTACGAGCAGTACTTC. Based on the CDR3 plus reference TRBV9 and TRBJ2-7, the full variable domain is DSGVTQTPKHLITATGQRVTLRCSPRSGDLSVYWYQQSLDQGLQFLIQYYNGEERAKGNILERFSAQQFPDLHSELNLSSLELGDSALYFCASSVGSASGSRYEQYFGPGTRLTVT.

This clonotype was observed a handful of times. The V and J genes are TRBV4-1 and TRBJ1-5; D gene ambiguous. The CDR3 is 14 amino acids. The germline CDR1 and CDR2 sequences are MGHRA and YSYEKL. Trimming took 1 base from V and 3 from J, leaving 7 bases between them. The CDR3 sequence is CASSQVGYNQPQHF. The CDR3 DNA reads TGCGCCAGCAGCCAAGTAGGCTACAATCAGCCCCAGCATTTT.

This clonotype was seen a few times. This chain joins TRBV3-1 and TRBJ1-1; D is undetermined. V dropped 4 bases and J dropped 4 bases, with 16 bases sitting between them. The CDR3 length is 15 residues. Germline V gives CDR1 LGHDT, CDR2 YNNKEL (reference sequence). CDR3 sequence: CASSPYTTASTEAFF. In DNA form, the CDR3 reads TGTGCCAGCAGCCCCTACACGACCGCGAGCACTGAAGCTTTCTTT.

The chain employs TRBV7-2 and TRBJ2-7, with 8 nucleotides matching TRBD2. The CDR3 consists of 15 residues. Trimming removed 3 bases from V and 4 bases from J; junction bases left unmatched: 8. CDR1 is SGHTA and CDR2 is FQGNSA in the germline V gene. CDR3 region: CASSLGLAGPYEQYF. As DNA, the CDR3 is TGTGCCAGCAGCTTGGGCCTAGCGGGCCCGTACGAGCAGTACTTC.

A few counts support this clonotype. The CDR3 bases are TGTGCCAGCAGACTCCTTAGGCACGAGCAGTACTTC. The encoded protein is CASRLLRHEQYF. The V and J genes are TRBV2 and TRBJ2-7; D not resolved. Trimming removed 6 bases at V and 5 bases at J, with 11 bases between. Germline values: CDR1 SNHLY, CDR2 FYNNEI. This CDR3 is 12 amino acids long.

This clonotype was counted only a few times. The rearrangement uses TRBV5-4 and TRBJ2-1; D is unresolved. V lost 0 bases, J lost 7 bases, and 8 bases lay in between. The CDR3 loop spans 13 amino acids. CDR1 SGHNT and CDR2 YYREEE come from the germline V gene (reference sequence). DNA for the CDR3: TGTGCCAGCAGCTTGGCGCTGACGAATGAGCAGTTCTTC. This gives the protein CASSLALTNEQFF.

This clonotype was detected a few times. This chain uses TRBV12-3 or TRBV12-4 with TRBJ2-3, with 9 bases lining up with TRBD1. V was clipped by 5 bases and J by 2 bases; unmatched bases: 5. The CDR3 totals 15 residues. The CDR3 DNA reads TGTGCCAGCAGTACCGGGACAGGGTACACAGATACGCAGTATTTT. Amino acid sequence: CASSTGTGYTDTQYF.

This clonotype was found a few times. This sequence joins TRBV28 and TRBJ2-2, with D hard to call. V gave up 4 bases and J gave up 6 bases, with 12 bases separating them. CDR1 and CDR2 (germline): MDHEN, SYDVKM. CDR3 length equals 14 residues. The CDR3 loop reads CASSSPMAAGELFF. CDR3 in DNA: TGTGCCAGCAGTTCTCCAATGGCGGCCGGGGAGCTGTTTTTT. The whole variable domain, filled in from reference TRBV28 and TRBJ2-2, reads DVKVTQSSRYLVKRTGEKVFLECVQDMDHENMFWYRQDPGLGLRLIYFSYDVKMKEKGDIPEGYSVSREKKERFSLILESASTNQTSMYLCASSSPMAAGELFFGEGSRLTVL.

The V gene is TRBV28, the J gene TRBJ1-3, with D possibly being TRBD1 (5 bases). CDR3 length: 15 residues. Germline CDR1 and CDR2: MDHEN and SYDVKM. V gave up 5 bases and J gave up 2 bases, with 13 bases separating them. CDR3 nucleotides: TGTGCCAGCAGTCCCCCAGGGCGTGCTGGAAACACCATATATTTT. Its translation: CASSPPGRAGNTIYF.

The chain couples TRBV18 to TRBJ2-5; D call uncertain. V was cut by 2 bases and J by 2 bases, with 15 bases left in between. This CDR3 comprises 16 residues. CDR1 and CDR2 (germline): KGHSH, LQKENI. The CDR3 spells CASSPTTARRQETQYF. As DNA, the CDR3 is TGTGCCAGCTCACCAACAACGGCGAGGCGGCAAGAGACCCAGTACTTC.

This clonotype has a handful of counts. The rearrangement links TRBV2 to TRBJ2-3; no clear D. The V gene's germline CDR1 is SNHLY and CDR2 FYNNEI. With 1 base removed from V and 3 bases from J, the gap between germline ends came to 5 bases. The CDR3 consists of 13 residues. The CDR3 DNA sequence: TGTGCCAGCAGTGAAGAAGCGACAGATACGCAGTATTTT. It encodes CASSEEATDTQYF.

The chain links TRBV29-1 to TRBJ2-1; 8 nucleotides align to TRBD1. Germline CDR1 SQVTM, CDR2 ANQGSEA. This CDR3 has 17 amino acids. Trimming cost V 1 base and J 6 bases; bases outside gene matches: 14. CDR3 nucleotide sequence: TGCAGCGTTGAAGTTGACAGGGGCTCCTTCAGGAGCAATGAGCAGTTCTTC. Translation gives CSVEVDRGSFRSNEQFF.

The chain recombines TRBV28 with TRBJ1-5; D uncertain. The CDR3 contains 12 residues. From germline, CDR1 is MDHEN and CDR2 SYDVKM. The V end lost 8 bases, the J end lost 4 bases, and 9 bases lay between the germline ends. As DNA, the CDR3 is TGTGCCAGCCGGACGGTAAATCAGCCCCAGCATTTT. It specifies CASRTVNQPQHF.

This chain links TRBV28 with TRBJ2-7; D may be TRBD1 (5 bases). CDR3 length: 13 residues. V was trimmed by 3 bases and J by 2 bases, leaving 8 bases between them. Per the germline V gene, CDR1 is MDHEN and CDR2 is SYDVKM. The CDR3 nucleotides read TGTGCCAGCAGTTTTGGCAGGGCCTACGAGCAGTACTTC. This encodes CASSFGRAYEQYF.

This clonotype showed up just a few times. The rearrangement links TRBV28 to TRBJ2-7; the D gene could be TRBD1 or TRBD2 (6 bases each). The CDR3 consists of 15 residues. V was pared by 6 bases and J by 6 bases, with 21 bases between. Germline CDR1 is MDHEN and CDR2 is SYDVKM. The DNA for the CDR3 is TGTGCCAGCAGCCCAGGGGCGGGCAGGAGGGGCGAGCAGTACTTC. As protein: CASSPGAGRRGEQYF.

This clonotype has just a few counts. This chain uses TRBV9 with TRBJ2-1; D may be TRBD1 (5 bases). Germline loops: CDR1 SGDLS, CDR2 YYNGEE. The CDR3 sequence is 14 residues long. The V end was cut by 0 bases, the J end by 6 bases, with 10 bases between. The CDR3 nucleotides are TGTGCCAGCAGCGTAGAGGGCAGGGCCAATGAGCAGTTCTTC. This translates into CASSVEGRANEQFF.

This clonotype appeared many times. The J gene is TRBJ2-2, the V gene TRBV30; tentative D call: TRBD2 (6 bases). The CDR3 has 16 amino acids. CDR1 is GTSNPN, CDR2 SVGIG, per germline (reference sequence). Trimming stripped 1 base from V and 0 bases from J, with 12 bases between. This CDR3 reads CAWSGPGLPNTGELFF. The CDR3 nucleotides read TGTGCCTGGAGTGGACCGGGACTCCCGAACACCGGGGAGCTGTTTTTT.

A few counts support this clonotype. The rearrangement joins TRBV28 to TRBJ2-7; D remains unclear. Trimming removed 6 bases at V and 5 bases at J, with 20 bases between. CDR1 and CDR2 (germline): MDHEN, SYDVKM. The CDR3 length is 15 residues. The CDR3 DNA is TGTGCCAGCAGCCCGTTCGTTAAGGTCCTGAACGAGCAGTACTTC. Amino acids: CASSPFVKVLNEQYF.

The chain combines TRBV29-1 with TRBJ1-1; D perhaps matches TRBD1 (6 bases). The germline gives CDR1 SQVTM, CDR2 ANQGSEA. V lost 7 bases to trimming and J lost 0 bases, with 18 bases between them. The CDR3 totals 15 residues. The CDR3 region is CSARNRVDMNTEAFF. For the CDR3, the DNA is TGCAGCGCCCGAAACAGGGTAGACATGAACACTGAAGCTTTCTTT. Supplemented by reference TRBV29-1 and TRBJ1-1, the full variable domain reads SAVISQKPSRDICQRGTSLTIQCQVDSQVTMMFWYRQQPGQSLTLIATANQGSEATYESGFVIDKFPISRPNLTFSTLTVSNMSPEDSSIYLCSARNRVDMNTEAFFGQGTRLTVV.

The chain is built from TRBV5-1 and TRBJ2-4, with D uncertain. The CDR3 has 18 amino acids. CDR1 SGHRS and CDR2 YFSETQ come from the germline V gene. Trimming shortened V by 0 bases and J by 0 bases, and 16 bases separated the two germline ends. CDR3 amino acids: CASSLEGSLNLAKNIQYF. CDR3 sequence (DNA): TGCGCCAGCAGCTTGGAAGGCAGCCTTAATCTAGCCAAAAACATTCAGTACTTC.

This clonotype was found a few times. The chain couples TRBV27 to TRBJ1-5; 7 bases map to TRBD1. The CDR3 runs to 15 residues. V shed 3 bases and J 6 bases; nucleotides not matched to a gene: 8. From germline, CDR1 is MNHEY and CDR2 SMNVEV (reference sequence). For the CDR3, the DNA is TGTGCCAGCAGTTTTCAGGGGGTTGGTGGTCAGCCCCAGCATTTT. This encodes CASSFQGVGGQPQHF.

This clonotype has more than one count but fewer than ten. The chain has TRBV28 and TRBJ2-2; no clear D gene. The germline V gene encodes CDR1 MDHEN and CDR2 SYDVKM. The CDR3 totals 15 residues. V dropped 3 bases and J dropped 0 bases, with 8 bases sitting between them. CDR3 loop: CASSLASTNTGELFF. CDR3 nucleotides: TGTGCCAGCAGTTTGGCCAGCACGAACACCGGGGAGCTGTTTTTT.

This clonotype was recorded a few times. The CDR3 sequence: CASRKDSLRGNTIYF. The CDR3 DNA follows: TGTGCCAGCAGAAAAGACAGTCTCCGTGGAAACACCATATATTTT. The chain couples TRBV3-1 to TRBJ1-3, with D possibly being TRBD1 (5 bases). V gave up 6 bases and J gave up 3 bases, with 15 bases separating them. Germline loops: CDR1 LGHDT, CDR2 YNNKEL (reference sequence). This CDR3 is built from 15 residues.